This TCR beta chain came from a study of Graves' ophthalmopathy and Graves' hyperthyroidism. The CDR3 contains 17 residues. CDR1 is PRHDT, CDR2 FYEKMQ, per germline (reference sequence). V was shortened by 4 bases and J by 2 bases, with 20 bases between the two germline ends. RNA served as the template for amplifying TCR beta CDR3 regions. After a first-round RT-PCR with HTBI primers, a second-round multiplex PCR was run. TCRdb reanalysed the multiplex PCR reads using MiXCR and keeps one entry per CDR3 protein. This sample carries fewer than 250,000 distinct CDR3 sequences, less than 30% of them seen once, and the ten largest clones take 9.1%.

This receptor was identified in a man between 45 and 60 years old with Graves' ophthalmopathy. Material for sequencing was peripheral blood. The chain recombines TRBV13 with TRBJ2-5; D is uncertain. The CDR3 nucleotides are TGTGCCAGCAGCTCCGTATTTGGGCGGAGAGATCAAGAGACCCAGTACTTC. The encoded protein is CASSSVFGRRDQETQYF.